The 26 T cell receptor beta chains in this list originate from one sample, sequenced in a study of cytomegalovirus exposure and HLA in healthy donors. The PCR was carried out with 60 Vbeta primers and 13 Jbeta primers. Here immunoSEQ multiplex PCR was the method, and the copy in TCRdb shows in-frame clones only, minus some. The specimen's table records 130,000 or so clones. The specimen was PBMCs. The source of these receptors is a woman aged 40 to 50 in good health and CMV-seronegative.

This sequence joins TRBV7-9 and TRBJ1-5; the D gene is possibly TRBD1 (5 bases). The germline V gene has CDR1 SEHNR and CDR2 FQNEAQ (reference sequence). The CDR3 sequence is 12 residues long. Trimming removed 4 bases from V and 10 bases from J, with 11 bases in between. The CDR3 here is CASSWGLSPQHF. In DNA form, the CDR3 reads TGTGCCAGCAGCTGGGGCCTCTCCCCCCAGCATTTT.

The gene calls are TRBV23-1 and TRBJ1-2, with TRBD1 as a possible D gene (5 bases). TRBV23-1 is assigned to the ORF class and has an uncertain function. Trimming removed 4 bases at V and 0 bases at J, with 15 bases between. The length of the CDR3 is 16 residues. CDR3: CASSRRRGTSNYGYTF. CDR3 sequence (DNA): TGCGCCAGCAGTCGTCGGAGGGGAACCTCTAACTATGGCTACACCTTC.

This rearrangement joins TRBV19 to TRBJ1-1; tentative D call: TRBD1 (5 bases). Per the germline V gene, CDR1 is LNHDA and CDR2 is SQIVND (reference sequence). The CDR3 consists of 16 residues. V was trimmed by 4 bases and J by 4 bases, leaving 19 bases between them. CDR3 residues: CASSTPGGNRATEAFF. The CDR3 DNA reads TGTGCCAGTAGTACCCCCGGGGGAAACCGGGCCACTGAAGCTTTCTTT.

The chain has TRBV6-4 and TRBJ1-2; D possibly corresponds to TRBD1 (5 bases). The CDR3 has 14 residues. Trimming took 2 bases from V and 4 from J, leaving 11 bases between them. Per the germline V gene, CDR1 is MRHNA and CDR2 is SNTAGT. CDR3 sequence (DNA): TGTGCCAGCAGTGACCACGGGGGATCCTATGGCTACACCTTC. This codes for CASSDHGGSYGYTF.

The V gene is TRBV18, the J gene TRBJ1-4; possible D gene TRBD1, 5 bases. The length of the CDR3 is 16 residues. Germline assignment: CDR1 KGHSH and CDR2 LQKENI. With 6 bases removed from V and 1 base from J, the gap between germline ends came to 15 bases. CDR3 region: CASSPRGTQTNEKLFF. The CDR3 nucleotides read TGTGCCAGCTCTCCCCGCGGGACTCAAACTAATGAAAAACTGTTTTTT.

The DNA of the CDR3 is TGTGCCAGCAGGAAGGGACTACCCAAGCAGTTCTTC. Its protein product is CASRKGLPKQFF. The genes are TRBV2 and TRBJ2-1; 7 bases agree with TRBD2. J was trimmed by 11 bases and V by 6 bases; bases with no gene match: 7. The CDR3 sequence is 12 residues long. Germline CDR1 SNHLY, CDR2 FYNNEI.

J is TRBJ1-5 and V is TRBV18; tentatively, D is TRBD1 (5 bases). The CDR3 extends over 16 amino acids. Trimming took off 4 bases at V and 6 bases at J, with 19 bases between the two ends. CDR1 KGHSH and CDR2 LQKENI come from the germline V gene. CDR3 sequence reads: CASSQSPVGVSQPQHF. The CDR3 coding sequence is TGTGCCAGCTCACAATCCCCGGTAGGGGTGAGTCAGCCCCAGCATTTT.

CDR3 DNA sequence: TGTGCCAGCCCCTTGTCTGCGTATGAAAAACTGTTTTTT. It translates to CASPLSAYEKLFF. The chain uses TRBV7-2 and TRBJ1-4, with D unclear. The ends were cut back, 8 bases at V and 6 bases at J, with 13 bases in the middle. Germline lookup yields CDR1 SGHTA and CDR2 FQGNSA. The CDR3 runs 13 residues.

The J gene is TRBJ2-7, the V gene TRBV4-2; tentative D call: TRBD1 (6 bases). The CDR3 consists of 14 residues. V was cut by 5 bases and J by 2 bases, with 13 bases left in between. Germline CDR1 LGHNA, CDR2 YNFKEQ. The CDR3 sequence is CASSGPGQTYEQYF. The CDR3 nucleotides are TGTGCCAGCAGCGGGCCGGGACAAACCTACGAGCAGTACTTC.

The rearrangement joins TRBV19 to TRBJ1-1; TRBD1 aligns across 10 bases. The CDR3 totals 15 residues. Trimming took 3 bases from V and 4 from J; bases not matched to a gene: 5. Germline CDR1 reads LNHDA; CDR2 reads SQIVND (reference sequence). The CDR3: CASSMGDRGGTEAFF. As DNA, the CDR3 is TGTGCCAGTAGTATGGGGGACAGGGGAGGCACTGAAGCTTTCTTT. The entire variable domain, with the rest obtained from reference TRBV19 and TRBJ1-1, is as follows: DGGITQSPKYLFRKEGQNVTLSCEQNLNHDAMYWYRQDPGQGLRLIYYSQIVNDFQKGDIAEGYSVSREKKESFPLTVTSAQKNPTAFYLCASSMGDRGGTEAFFGQGTRLTVV.

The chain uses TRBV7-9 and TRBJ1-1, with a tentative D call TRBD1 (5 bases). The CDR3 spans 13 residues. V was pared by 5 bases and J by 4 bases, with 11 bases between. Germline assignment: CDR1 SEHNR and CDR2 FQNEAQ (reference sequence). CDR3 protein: CASSHLGLTEAFF. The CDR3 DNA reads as TGTGCCAGCAGCCATTTGGGACTCACTGAAGCTTTCTTT.

CDR3 sequence: CASSHGPAGRTGELFF. DNA of the CDR3: TGTGCCAGCAGCCACGGTCCCGCGGGGCGTACCGGGGAGCTGTTTTTT. The chain has TRBV14 and TRBJ2-2, with D perhaps TRBD2 (6 bases). CDR3 length: 16 amino acids. Trimming removed 3 bases from V and 5 bases from J, with 16 bases in between. Germline V CDR1 and CDR2: SGHDN, FVKESK.

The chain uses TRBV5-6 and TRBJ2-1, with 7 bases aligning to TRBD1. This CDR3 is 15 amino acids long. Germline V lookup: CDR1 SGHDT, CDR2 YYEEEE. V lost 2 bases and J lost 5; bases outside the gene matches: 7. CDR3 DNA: TGTGCCAGCAGCTTACCGGGACAGCCAAACAATGAGCAGTTCTTC. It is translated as CASSLPGQPNNEQFF.

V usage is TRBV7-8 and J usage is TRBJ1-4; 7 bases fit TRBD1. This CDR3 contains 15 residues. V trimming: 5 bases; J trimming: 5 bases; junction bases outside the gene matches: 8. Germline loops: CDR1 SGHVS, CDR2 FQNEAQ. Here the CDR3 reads CASSADRGRNEKLFF. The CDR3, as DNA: TGTGCCAGCAGCGCCGATAGGGGGCGGAATGAAAAACTGTTTTTT.

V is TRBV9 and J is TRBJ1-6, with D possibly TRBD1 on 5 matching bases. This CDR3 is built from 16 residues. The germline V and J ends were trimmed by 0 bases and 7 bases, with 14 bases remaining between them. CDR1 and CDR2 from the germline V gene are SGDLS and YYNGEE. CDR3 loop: CASSVGGARGNSPLHF. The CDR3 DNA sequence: TGTGCCAGCAGCGTAGGTGGGGCCCGGGGGAATTCACCCCTCCACTTT.

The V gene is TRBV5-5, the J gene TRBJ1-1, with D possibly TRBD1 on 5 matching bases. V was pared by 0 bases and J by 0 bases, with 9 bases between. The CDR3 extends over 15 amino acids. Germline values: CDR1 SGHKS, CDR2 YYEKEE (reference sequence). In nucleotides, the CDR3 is TGTGCCAGCAGCTTGGAACAGGCCCTGAACACTGAAGCTTTCTTT. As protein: CASSLEQALNTEAFF. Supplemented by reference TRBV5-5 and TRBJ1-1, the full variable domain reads DAGVTQSPTHLIKTRGQQVTLRCSPISGHKSVSWYQQVLGQGPQFIFQYYEKEERGRGNFPDRFSARQFPNYSSELNVNALLLGDSALYLCASSLEQALNTEAFFGQGTRLTVV.

CDR3 loop: CASSWDRENEQFF. CDR3 coding DNA: TGTGCCAGCAGCTGGGACAGGGAAAATGAGCAGTTCTTC. The J gene is TRBJ2-1, the V gene TRBV5-6; 9 nucleotides agree with TRBD1. After removal of 3 bases from V and 7 bases from J, the junction contained 2 bases not matched to a gene. Per the germline V gene, CDR1 is SGHDT and CDR2 is YYEEEE. The CDR3 runs to 13 residues.

The CDR3 DNA follows: TGTGCCAGCAGCGCGGAATACCGGGATAACTATGGCTACACCTTC. Translating gives CASSAEYRDNYGYTF. This chain uses TRBV5-6 with TRBJ1-2, with unresolved D. The V gene lost 4 bases and the J gene lost 1 base, with 14 bases spanning the gap. The CDR3 consists of 15 residues. Germline CDR1 and CDR2: SGHDT and YYEEEE.

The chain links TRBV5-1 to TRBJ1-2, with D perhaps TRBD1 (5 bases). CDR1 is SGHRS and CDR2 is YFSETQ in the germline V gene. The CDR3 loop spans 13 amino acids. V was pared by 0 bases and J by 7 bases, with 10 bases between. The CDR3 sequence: CASSLGQGSGYTF. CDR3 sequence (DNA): TGCGCCAGCAGCTTGGGGCAGGGAAGTGGCTACACCTTC.

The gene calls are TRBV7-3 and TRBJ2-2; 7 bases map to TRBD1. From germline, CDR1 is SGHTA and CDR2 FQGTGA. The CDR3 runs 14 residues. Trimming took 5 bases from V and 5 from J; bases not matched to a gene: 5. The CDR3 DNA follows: TGTGCCAGCAGCACGAACAGGGGAACCGGGGAGCTGTTTTTT. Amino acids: CASSTNRGTGELFF.

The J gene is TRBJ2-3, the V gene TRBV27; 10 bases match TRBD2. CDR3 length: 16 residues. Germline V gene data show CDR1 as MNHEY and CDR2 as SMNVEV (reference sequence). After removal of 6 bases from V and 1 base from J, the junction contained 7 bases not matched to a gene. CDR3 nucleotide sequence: TGTGCCAGCAGGCTTAGACTAGCGGGCCGCACAGATACGCAGTATTTT. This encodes CASRLRLAGRTDTQYF.

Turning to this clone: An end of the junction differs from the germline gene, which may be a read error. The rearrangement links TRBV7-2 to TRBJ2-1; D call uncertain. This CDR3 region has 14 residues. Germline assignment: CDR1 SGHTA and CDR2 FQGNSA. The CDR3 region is CASSRLGGYGERFF. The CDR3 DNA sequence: TGTGCCAGCAGCCGACTGGGTGGGTACGGTGAGCGGTTCTTC.

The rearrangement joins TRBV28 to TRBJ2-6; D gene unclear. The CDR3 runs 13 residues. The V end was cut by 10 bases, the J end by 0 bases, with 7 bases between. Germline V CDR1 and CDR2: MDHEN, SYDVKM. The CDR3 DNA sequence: TGTGCCACTGTATCCTCTGGGGCCAACGTCCTGACTTTC. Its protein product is CATVSSGANVLTF.

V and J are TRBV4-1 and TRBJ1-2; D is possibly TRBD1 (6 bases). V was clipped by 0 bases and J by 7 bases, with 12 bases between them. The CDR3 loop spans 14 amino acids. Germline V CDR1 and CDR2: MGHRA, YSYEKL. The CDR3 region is CASSQEGGGGGYTF. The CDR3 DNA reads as TGCGCCAGCAGCCAAGAAGGTGGGGGCGGTGGCTACACCTTC.

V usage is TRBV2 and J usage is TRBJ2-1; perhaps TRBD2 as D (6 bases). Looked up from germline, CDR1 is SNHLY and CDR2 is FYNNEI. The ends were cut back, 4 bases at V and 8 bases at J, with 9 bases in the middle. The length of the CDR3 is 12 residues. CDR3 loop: CASSVGGDEQFF. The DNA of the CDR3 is TGTGCCAGCAGTGTGGGGGGAGATGAGCAGTTCTTC.

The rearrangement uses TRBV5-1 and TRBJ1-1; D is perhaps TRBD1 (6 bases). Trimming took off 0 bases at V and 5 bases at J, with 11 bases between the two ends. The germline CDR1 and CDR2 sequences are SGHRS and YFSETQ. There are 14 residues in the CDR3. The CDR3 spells CASSLEGGGTEAFF. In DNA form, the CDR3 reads TGCGCCAGCAGCTTGGAGGGGGGAGGGACTGAAGCTTTCTTT.